This T cell receptor (beta chain) was observed in a study of monozygotic twins with inflammatory bowel disease. TCRdb derives one entry per CDR3 protein from the 5' RACE reads, leaving out DNA. This sample lists approximately 340,000 distinct CDR3 sequences; its ten largest clones have roughly 2%. The CDR3 consists of 13 residues. The sample was blood. This TCR was recovered from a human donor with ulcerative colitis or Crohn's disease, or a healthy co-twin of an affected twin (not recorded which). The chain employs TRBV12-3 or TRBV12-4 and TRBJ2-2. The CDR3: CASSKGFTGELFF.